This T cell receptor (beta chain) was obtained from a study of spatial heterogeneity in lung cancer (dated by TCRdb to between 2018 and 2020). Context from the whole study: Beta-chain transcripts were consistently detected in greater numbers than alpha-chain transcripts, which likely reflected higher beta-chain transcript abundance. Nonsynonymous mutation counts, determined by whole-exome sequencing of tumor tissue, were related to TCR repertoire features. TCR alpha and beta repertoires were quantitatively compared across multiple tumor regions, matched nontumor lung and blood in non-small cell lung cancer. At surgery, both alpha and beta chains were TCR-sequenced in 220 tumor regions, about 64 matched nontumor lung samples and 56 PBMC samples. In the raw uncorrected reads, each unique combination of TCR and UMI appeared on average more than ten times.

The time point label, as the study defines it: sample taken at primary tumor resection. For TCR sequencing, whole RNA was extracted from tumor and nontumor lung tissue, or from cryopreserved PBMC samples, and no cell sorting was done. Donors were 70 or so patients with early-stage, untreated non-small cell lung cancer from the lung TRACERx cohort. Only patients with enough RNA available from two or more tumor regions were chosen for TCR sequencing. Libraries were built with 5' RACE. The sequencer was a NextSeq 500. In the TCR library protocol, a unique molecular identifier was attached to each TCR cDNA molecule so that PCR and sequencing errors could be corrected. The authors' pipeline ran thus. TCR identification, UMI-based error correction and CDR3 extraction were performed with Decombinator tools. TCRs above a frequency of 2 per 1,000, corresponding to the top 1% of the tumor frequency distribution, were defined as expanded. Renyi diversity was computed with the R vegan package after each repertoire had been subsampled 100 times to 5,000 TCRs. To build CDR3 similarity networks, amino acid triplet string-kernel similarity was used, and CDR3s were connected when their pairwise similarity was above 0.82. TCRdb applied fastp at Q25 and MiXCR to the public reads, then kept only in-frame beta chains. Every entry covers one CDR3 protein and lists the most common genes and DNA from its rows. TCRdb's processing, not the study's, gives the V and J calls here. The sample has about 1,600 distinct CDR3 sequences on record, approximately 25% of them singletons. 40% to 65% of the sample is in the top ten clones.

This clonotype is labeled large (0.1 to 1%). What antigen it recognizes has not been identified. Per-nucleotide qualities are absent, and no much larger clonotype sits a single base away. The investigation overall reported the following: Ubiquitous expanded tumor TCRs showed up in blood more often at tumor resection than at routine follow-up. Confirming at a functional level the hypothesis that regional TCRs recognize regional mutations was considered to require additional single-cell paired TCR alpha and beta sequencing.

The source material was PBMCs, sampled at surgery. This TCR was recovered from a male donor with early-stage non-small cell lung cancer.

The nucleotides are TGCAGTGCTCCGCGGGGGCCGGATGAGCAGTTCTTC. It codes for CSAPRGPDEQFF. The chain couples TRBV20-1 to TRBJ2-1; TRBD2 could be the D gene, as 7 bases match. From the germline V gene (reference sequence), CDR1 is DFQATT and CDR2 is SNEGSKA. V loses 5 bases, J loses 8 bases, and the germline ends lie 13 bases apart. Reading from cysteine to phenylalanine, the CDR3 counts 12 amino acids. The entry retains the CDR3 DNA only, 36 bases that are in frame from base 1.